Below, one T cell receptor beta chain is given with its context. Time point indicated: blood at routine non-recurrence follow-up after resection. Tumor, nontumor lung or frozen PBMC supplied whole RNA that was sequenced unsorted. This entry comes from a study of spatial heterogeneity in lung cancer. V lost 4 bases, J lost 3 bases, and 6 bases stayed unmatched. CDR1 and CDR2 (germline): SGHDN, FVKESK. The CDR3 length is 15 residues. One entry per CDR3 protein, called by TCRdb with MiXCR from the 5' RACE reads. The sample yields about 94,000 distinct CDR3 sequences, roughly a fifth seen once. The chain carries TRBV14 and TRBJ2-7; 10 nucleotides line up with TRBD2. The clonotype originates from a male donor with early-stage non-small cell lung cancer. The sequencing here drew on PBMCs, taken at follow-up. CDR3 coding DNA: TGTGCCAGCAGCCGCCTCGGGACTAGCGTCTACGAGCAGTACTTC. Protein sequence: CASSRLGTSVYEQYF. The full variable domain, its missing parts supplied by reference TRBV14 and TRBJ2-7, is EAGVTQFPSHSVIEKGQTVTLRCDPISGHDNLYWYRRVMGKEIKFLLHFVKESKQDESGMPNNRFLAERTGGTYSTLKVQPAELEDSGVYFCASSRLGTSVYEQYFGPGTRLTVT.